This T cell receptor beta chain was found in a study of T-cell memory formation after mild COVID-19. Broader study findings: CD4/CD8 balance characterized clones contracting day 15 to 85, and CD4+ skew characterized later expanders. The study detected some responding clones in pre-infection memory, suggesting cross-reactive memory joined.

Concerning this clonotype: Its antigen is unknown. The junction shows a germline mismatch at one end, possibly a read error.

This CDR3 comprises 13 residues. Germline values: CDR1 MGHRA, CDR2 YSYEKL. TCRdb fed the 5' RACE reads into MiXCR, producing one record per CDR3 protein. Altogether 100,000 to 150,000 distinct CDR3 sequences are present, about 6% being singletons, with the ten largest covering about 2.2%. This receptor was taken from an adult woman who had mild COVID-19 (a few samples of this study predate the infection). Cell type and time point are not known. This rearrangement joins TRBV4-1 to TRBJ2-5; D ambiguous. Sequencing used PBMCs or a T cell subset sorted from them (not recorded which). The CDR3 protein is CASSQDSRQAVWF. CDR3 nucleotide sequence: TGCGCCAGCAGCCAAGATTCACGGCAGGCCGTTTGGTTC.